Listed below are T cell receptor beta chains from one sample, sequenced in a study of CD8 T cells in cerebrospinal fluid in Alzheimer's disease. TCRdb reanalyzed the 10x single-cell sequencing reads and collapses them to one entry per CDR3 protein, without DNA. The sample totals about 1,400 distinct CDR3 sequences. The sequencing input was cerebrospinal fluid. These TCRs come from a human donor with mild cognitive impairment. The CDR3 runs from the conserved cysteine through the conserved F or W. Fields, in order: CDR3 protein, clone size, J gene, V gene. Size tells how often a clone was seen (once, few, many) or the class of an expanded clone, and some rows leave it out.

cdr3_aa: CASSRAGGGSYNEQFF
clone_size: medium-sized
j_call: TRBJ2-1
v_call: TRBV5-6

cdr3_aa: CASSLPHQETQYF
clone_size: .
j_call: TRBJ2-5
v_call: TRBV28

cdr3_aa: CASSVNRDTEAFF
clone_size: large
j_call: TRBJ1-1
v_call: TRBV6-1

cdr3_aa: CASSRWGASDQPQHF
clone_size: medium-sized
j_call: TRBJ1-5
v_call: TRBV7-8

cdr3_aa: CASTGAGGITDTQYF
clone_size: .
j_call: TRBJ2-3
v_call: TRBV9

cdr3_aa: CASSYDRDLNAYEQYF
clone_size: medium-sized
j_call: TRBJ2-7
v_call: TRBV6-2/TRBV6-3

cdr3_aa: CASNPPGALYEQYF
clone_size: medium-sized
j_call: TRBJ2-7
v_call: TRBV6-5

cdr3_aa: CASSPRGDYGYTF
clone_size: medium-sized
j_call: TRBJ1-2
v_call: TRBV9

cdr3_aa: CATSRSFGSGGYYNEQFF
clone_size: medium-sized
j_call: TRBJ2-1
v_call: TRBV15

cdr3_aa: CASSLSHGTRDYEQYF
clone_size: medium-sized
j_call: TRBJ2-7
v_call: TRBV5-1

cdr3_aa: CASQPQGSSGYTF
clone_size: medium-sized
j_call: TRBJ1-2
v_call: TRBV24-1

cdr3_aa: CASSSTGTAHGYTF
clone_size: .
j_call: TRBJ1-2
v_call: TRBV7-9

cdr3_aa: CASSLGAGGYNEQFF
clone_size: large
j_call: TRBJ2-1
v_call: TRBV7-2

cdr3_aa: CASSLNGNTIYF
clone_size: large
j_call: TRBJ1-3
v_call: TRBV12-3/TRBV12-4

cdr3_aa: CASSLDRAQHNEQFF
clone_size: large
j_call: TRBJ2-1
v_call: TRBV11-2

cdr3_aa: CAISDRVNTEAFF
clone_size: medium-sized
j_call: TRBJ1-1
v_call: TRBV6-5

cdr3_aa: CASSGVGYEQYF
clone_size: medium-sized
j_call: TRBJ2-7
v_call: TRBV6-1

cdr3_aa: CATSLGGGAATGELFF
clone_size: medium-sized
j_call: TRBJ2-2
v_call: TRBV24-1

cdr3_aa: CASGDRGYNEQFF
clone_size: medium-sized
j_call: TRBJ2-1
v_call: TRBV2

cdr3_aa: CASSFSGGAGETQYF
clone_size: .
j_call: TRBJ2-5
v_call: TRBV2

cdr3_aa: CASSQTGNAPLHF
clone_size: large
j_call: TRBJ1-6
v_call: TRBV7-2

cdr3_aa: CASSIGLGFTDTQYF
clone_size: medium-sized
j_call: TRBJ2-3
v_call: TRBV19

cdr3_aa: CASSQEWAVYGYTF
clone_size: .
j_call: TRBJ1-2
v_call: TRBV4-2

cdr3_aa: CASSIGETGSAQPQHF
clone_size: medium-sized
j_call: TRBJ1-5
v_call: TRBV19

cdr3_aa: CASSLGSGDPLHF
clone_size: large
j_call: TRBJ1-6
v_call: TRBV5-1

cdr3_aa: CASSSGATGTMNTEAFF
clone_size: .
j_call: TRBJ1-1
v_call: TRBV7-8

cdr3_aa: CASTRGLQETQYF
clone_size: medium-sized
j_call: TRBJ2-5
v_call: TRBV28

cdr3_aa: CASSSGQTADTQYF
clone_size: large
j_call: TRBJ2-3
v_call: TRBV5-1

cdr3_aa: CATGLRGPNHHSSPNYGYTF
clone_size: medium-sized
j_call: TRBJ1-2
v_call: TRBV10-3

cdr3_aa: CASSVEDSSYNEQFF
clone_size: medium-sized
j_call: TRBJ2-1
v_call: TRBV9

cdr3_aa: CASSLWLAAYNEQFF
clone_size: large
j_call: TRBJ2-1
v_call: TRBV6-5

cdr3_aa: CASSTQYYGYTF
clone_size: .
j_call: TRBJ1-2
v_call: TRBV6-2/TRBV6-3

cdr3_aa: CASDYSNEQFF
clone_size: medium-sized
j_call: TRBJ2-1
v_call: TRBV2

cdr3_aa: CASCESLAGGGPFF
clone_size: .
j_call: TRBJ2-1
v_call: TRBV6-1

cdr3_aa: CASRQGIDGYTF
clone_size: medium-sized
j_call: TRBJ1-2
v_call: TRBV19

cdr3_aa: CASSPGREYNEQFF
clone_size: large
j_call: TRBJ2-1
v_call: TRBV7-3

cdr3_aa: CASSSSGGRNQPQHF
clone_size: medium-sized
j_call: TRBJ1-5
v_call: TRBV9

cdr3_aa: CSASEIQMNTEAFF
clone_size: medium-sized
j_call: TRBJ1-1
v_call: TRBV20-1

cdr3_aa: CASSPRSGPGAYNSPLHF
clone_size: medium-sized
j_call: TRBJ1-6
v_call: TRBV5-6